This T cell receptor beta chain originates from a study of OX40 agonist ivuxolimab in advanced cancers. About the full investigation: The costimulatory receptor OX40 (CD134) was targeted by ivuxolimab, a fully human IgG2 agonistic monoclonal antibody. Intravenous ivuxolimab was administered to patients every 2 weeks at six dose levels: 0.01, 0.1, 0.3, 1.5, 3 and 10 mg/kg. Of the roughly 54 patients in dose escalation, about 20 had hepatocellular carcinoma, some 15 had melanoma, 9 had renal cell carcinoma and 9 had head and neck cancer. In the dose-escalation cohort, approximately 82% of patients were male, and the mean age was 60 years with a range of roughly 20 to 85. Prior anti-PD-1, anti-PD-L1 or anti-CTLA-4 therapy was permitted, and checkpoint inhibitors had been received by 30% to 40% of dose-escalation patients. Partial responses were achieved by three dose-escalation patients, of whom one had hepatocellular carcinoma and two had cutaneous melanoma. Peripheral TCRbeta sequencing was intended to test whether TCR sequence diversity was altered and clonal T-cell expansion was caused by ivuxolimab. The paper reports the monotherapy dose-escalation portion (N of about 56 patients) of the phase I ivuxolimab trial.

The research as a whole found: Low levels of normalized T-cell clonal expansion were also seen in some nonresponding patients. The antigen specificity of the peripheral T cells that underwent clonal expansion was not determined. Partial responders in the 0.1-3.0 mg/kg groups had among the lowest normalized peripheral clonal expansion, especially among CD8+ T cells. After ivuxolimab, more expanded clones were found on average in CD8+ T cells than in CD4+ T cells. At doses of 0.1 to 3.0 mg/kg, clonal expansion of both CD4+ and CD8+ T cells in blood was seen between baseline and week 6.

To sequence the TCRbeta CDR3 region, genomic DNA was isolated from the sorted cells. TCRbeta CDR3 regions were sequenced using the immunoSEQ Assay. TCRdb retrieved this table from immuneACCESS and kept in-frame rearrangements only. Not all clones are present; in checked studies, unresolved V genes account for under half, and no reason is known for the remainder. Within this sample are just under 85,000 clones, with 70% to 90% of them counted one time only. The top ten constitute roughly 0.8% of the sample. The trial excluded patients who had a history of autoimmune disease or were on systemic immunosuppression. Peripheral blood for TCR sequencing was drawn from every dose cohort at baseline, at cycle 4 day 1 and at cycle 7 day 1. Samples were obtained from an open-label, multicenter, first-in-human phase I dose-escalation trial of ivuxolimab. The trial enrolled adults with locally advanced or metastatic head and neck squamous cell, hepatocellular, melanoma or renal cell carcinoma. Before TCR sequencing, CD4+ T cells and CD8+ T cells from peripheral blood were sorted into separate populations.

Concerning this clone: The antigen it binds to is not known. Base quality data are lacking; no much larger clone is found one base away.

The receptor was derived from an adult with an advanced solid tumor such as melanoma, head and neck, liver or kidney cancer. The source was CD4+ or CD8+ T cells sorted from blood, collected in a trial of the OX40 agonist ivuxolimab.

The sequenced DNA is TGTGCCAGCTCTACAGGGGGCCTCACTGAAGCTTTCTTT. Its translation reads: CASSTGGLTEAFF. The V and J segments used are TRBV18 and TRBJ1-1; the central 9 bases match TRBD1. Based on the germline V gene, the CDR1 and CDR2 sequences are KGHSH and LQKENI. The CDR3 goes from the cysteine to the phenylalanine over 13 residues. The DNA shown is the 39-base CDR3, in frame from base 1. Trimming leaves V shorter by 6 bases and J shorter by 4 bases, with the junction holding 3 bases beyond the gene matches.